This T cell receptor beta chain was recovered during a study of T cells in Graves' hyperthyroidism and ophthalmopathy. TCR beta CDR3 sequences were amplified from RNA transcripts. First-round RT-PCR of the TCR CDR3 relied on the HTBI primer set. Each CDR3 protein gets one entry after TCRdb re-called the multiplex PCR reads with MiXCR. Of about 380,000 distinct CDR3 sequences in the sample, roughly 13% were seen once. This clonotype was seen many times. CDR3 length: 13 residues. V was clipped by 3 bases and J by 5 bases; unmatched bases: 7. Germline V gives CDR1 DFQATT, CDR2 SNEGSKA (reference sequence).

The sample was blood. The receptor comes from an older woman with Graves' hyperthyroidism. The chain employs TRBV20-1 and TRBJ2-7; 7 positions match TRBD1. CDR3 protein: CSASRQGDDEQYF. The CDR3 bases are TGCAGTGCTAGCCGACAGGGTGACGACGAGCAGTACTTC.